These 32 T cell receptor beta chains originate from one sample sequenced in a study of blood T cell repertoires in COVID-19. Here immunoSEQ multiplex PCR was the method, and the copy in TCRdb shows in-frame clones only, minus some. The sample lists a few hundred thousand clones, 75% to 85% seen once, with 7.5% to 9.5% in the top ten. The material sequenced was peripheral blood. The receptors were sampled from a woman aged 80 or over with COVID-19, enrolled during active disease.

This chain connects TRBV9 to TRBJ2-1; D gene unclear. Per germline, CDR1 SGDLS and CDR2 YYNGEE. The CDR3 loop spans 15 amino acids. With 0 bases removed from V and 5 bases from J, the gap between germline ends came to 12 bases. CDR3 sequence (DNA): TGTGCCAGCAGCGTAGAATCAGCTGAGGACAATGAGCAGTTCTTC. Protein product: CASSVESAEDNEQFF.

The rearrangement joins TRBV19 to TRBJ2-4, with 12 bases lining up with TRBD2. Germline lookup yields CDR1 LNHDA and CDR2 SQIVND (reference sequence). This CDR3 is built from 15 residues. The trim removed 11 bases at V and 5 bases at J, leaving 10 bases unmatched. DNA for the CDR3: TGTGCCTCTAGCGGGAGGGCCGTAGGAGAAAACATTCAGTACTTC. Translation: CASSGRAVGENIQYF. The entire variable domain, with the rest obtained from reference TRBV19 and TRBJ2-4, is as follows: DGGITQSPKYLFRKEGQNVTLSCEQNLNHDAMYWYRQDPGQGLRLIYYSQIVNDFQKGDIAEGYSVSREKKESFPLTVTSAQKNPTAFYLCASSGRAVGENIQYFGAGTRLSVL.

The V and J genes are TRBV29-1 and TRBJ1-4; the D gene is possibly TRBD1 (5 bases). CDR1 SQVTM and CDR2 ANQGSEA come from the germline V gene. This CDR3 has 12 residues. V lost 2 bases and J lost 6, with 7 bases in between. The CDR3 protein is CSVEQGDEKLFF. In nucleotides, the CDR3 is TGCAGCGTTGAACAGGGTGATGAAAAACTGTTTTTT.

This clone was counted between two and nine times. The J gene is TRBJ2-2, the V gene TRBV5-4; perhaps TRBD2 as D (6 bases). The CDR3 covers 16 residues. V dropped 4 bases and J dropped 6 bases, with 19 bases sitting between them. CDR1 is SGHNT and CDR2 is YYREEE in the germline V gene (reference sequence). CDR3 DNA sequence: TGTGCCAGCAGCCCCATCGGCGGGGAGGAGGCCGGGGAGCTGTTTTTT. Translation: CASSPIGGEEAGELFF.

This chain connects TRBV28 to TRBJ1-2, with a tentative D call TRBD1 (6 bases). The V gene lost 8 bases and the J gene lost 4 bases, with 20 bases spanning the gap. In germline, CDR1 is MDHEN, CDR2 SYDVKM. The CDR3 covers 15 residues. The CDR3 here is CASRPQGQKLYGYTF. CDR3 nucleotides: TGTGCCAGCCGGCCTCAGGGACAAAAACTCTATGGCTACACCTTC.

Only a few counts were recorded for this clone. The V gene is TRBV28, the J gene TRBJ1-4, with 7 bases fitting TRBD1. This CDR3 is built from 16 residues. After removal of 5 bases from V and 5 bases from J, the junction contained 11 bases not matched to a gene. Germline lookup yields CDR1 MDHEN and CDR2 SYDVKM. The CDR3 DNA follows: TGTGCCAGCAGTATTCCCATGACAGGGAGAAATGAAAAACTGTTTTTT. It is translated as CASSIPMTGRNEKLFF.

The chain combines TRBV11-2 with TRBJ2-1; a weak D match, TRBD2 (7 bases). Germline CDR1 is SGHAT and CDR2 is FQNNGV. V was shortened by 3 bases and J by 7 bases, with 13 bases between the two germline ends. The CDR3 length is 14 residues. The CDR3 nucleotides read TGTGCCAGCAGCTTTTCGGGGGGCGAAAATGAGCAGTTCTTC. Encoded protein: CASSFSGGENEQFF.

This clone was detected only a few times. The V gene is TRBV6-2 or TRBV6-3, the J gene TRBJ1-1; no reliable D call. This CDR3 comprises 13 residues. From germline, CDR1 is MNHEY and CDR2 SVGEGT. The germline V and J ends were trimmed by 6 bases and 6 bases, with 14 bases remaining between them. Here the CDR3 reads CASSQARGAEAFF. For the CDR3, the DNA is TGTGCCAGCAGCCAGGCTAGAGGCGCTGAAGCTTTCTTT.

This rearrangement joins TRBV18 to TRBJ1-3; TRBD1 matches 7 bases. Per the germline V gene, CDR1 is KGHSH and CDR2 is LQKENI. V was clipped by 6 bases and J by 4 bases; unmatched bases: 6. This CDR3 region has 14 residues. The CDR3 bases are TGTGCCAGCTCGCCCGGGACAGTAGGAAACACCATATATTTT. It specifies CASSPGTVGNTIYF.

The chain joins TRBV11-2 to TRBJ1-1; no clear D gene. CDR3 length: 16 residues. The V gene's germline CDR1 is SGHAT and CDR2 FQNNGV. Between the trimmed V and J ends, which lost 0 bases and 1 base, there was a span of 12 bases. The CDR3 spells CASSLESTLRNTEAFF. CDR3 in DNA: TGTGCCAGCAGCTTAGAGTCCACCCTGCGGAACACTGAAGCTTTCTTT.

This rearrangement joins TRBV6-2 or TRBV6-3 to TRBJ2-1, with 7 bases matching TRBD1. Looked up from germline, CDR1 is MNHEY and CDR2 is SVGEGT. The CDR3 totals 15 residues. The V gene end was trimmed by 5 bases and the J gene end by 2 bases; junction bases not matched to a gene: 6. This CDR3 is CASSVVDRAYNEQFF. The CDR3, as DNA: TGTGCCAGCAGTGTAGTTGACAGGGCCTACAATGAGCAGTTCTTC.

This chain links TRBV6-5 with TRBJ1-1, with TRBD1 matching 12 bases. The CDR3 totals 14 residues. Germline assignment: CDR1 MNHEY and CDR2 SVGAGI. With V trimmed by 10 bases and J by 1 base, 4 bases remained unmatched. The CDR3 bases are TGTGCCACGGGACAGGGGGCGAGGAACACTGAAGCTTTCTTT. This gives the protein CATGQGARNTEAFF.

The sample holds one count of this clone. The chain has TRBV3-1 (or the pseudogene TRBV3-2) and TRBJ1-1; 7 bases agree with TRBD1. V lost 4 bases, J lost 7 bases, and 12 bases stayed unmatched. Germline CDR1 and CDR2: LGHDT and YNNKEL (reference sequence). The CDR3 sequence is 15 residues long. The CDR3 DNA follows: TGTGCCAGCAGCCTTGATTTTACAGGGGAGAGTGAAGCTTTCTTT. Residues: CASSLDFTGESEAFF.

The chain couples TRBV7-9 to TRBJ2-7; TRBD1 matches at 8 bases. The V and J ends lost 0 bases and 4 bases, in that order; junction bases with no gene match: 5. Germline assignment: CDR1 SEHNR and CDR2 FQNEAQ (reference sequence). The CDR3 length is 15 residues. This chain's CDR3 is CASSLASRGQYEQYF. In DNA, the CDR3 is TGTGCCAGCAGCTTAGCTAGCAGGGGGCAGTACGAGCAGTACTTC. The full variable domain, with the rest looked up from reference TRBV7-9 and TRBJ2-7, is DTGVSQNPRHKITKRGQNVTFRCDPISEHNRLYWYRQTLGQGPEFLTYFQNEAQLEKSRLLSDRFSAERPKGSFSTLEIQRTEQGDSAMYLCASSLASRGQYEQYFGPGTRLTVT.

This chain links TRBV5-8 with TRBJ2-2, with TRBD2 identical over 11 bases. This CDR3 is built from 14 residues. J gave up 4 bases and V 10 bases, and 6 bases lay outside the gene matches. Germline V gives CDR1 SGHTS, CDR2 YDEGEE. CDR3 in DNA: TGTGCCGGAAGACTAGCGGGGATCACCGGGGAGCTGTTTTTT. Translating it yields CAGRLAGITGELFF.

The chain joins TRBV27 to TRBJ1-4; possibly TRBD1 for D (6 bases). Germline lookup yields CDR1 MNHEY and CDR2 SMNVEV (reference sequence). The CDR3 length is 15 residues. Trimming left V 6 bases short and J 8 bases short, with 19 bases between. The DNA for the CDR3 is TGTGCCAGCAGCCCCGGCCCACAGGGACGAGAAAAACTGTTTTTT. This translates into CASSPGPQGREKLFF.

The genes are TRBV5-1 and TRBJ2-1, with TRBD1 matching over 9 bases. From germline, CDR1 is SGHRS and CDR2 YFSETQ. The V segment lost 4 bases and the J segment 4 bases; nucleotides outside the gene matches: 12. CDR3 size: 17 residues. The CDR3 here is CASSPRETGGKYNEQFF. CDR3 bases: TGCGCCAGCAGCCCTCGGGAGACAGGGGGAAAATACAATGAGCAGTTCTTC.

J is TRBJ1-1 and V is TRBV5-4; possible D gene TRBD1, 6 bases. Trimming cost V 2 bases and J 7 bases, with 15 bases left between them. This CDR3 contains 14 residues. Germline lookup yields CDR1 SGHNT and CDR2 YYREEE (reference sequence). CDR3 region: CASSFSGGAIEAFF. DNA for the CDR3: TGTGCCAGCAGCTTCTCGGGGGGCGCGATTGAAGCTTTCTTT.

The J gene is TRBJ1-5, the V gene TRBV18, with D unresolved. The V end was cut by 2 bases, the J end by 5 bases, with 7 bases between. CDR3 length: 13 amino acids. CDR1 and CDR2 from the germline V gene are KGHSH and LQKENI. CDR3 amino acids: CASSPIRDQPQHF. The CDR3 bases are TGTGCCAGCTCACCAATACGGGATCAGCCCCAGCATTTT. Filled out from reference TRBV18 and TRBJ1-5, the complete variable domain reads NAGVMQNPRHLVRRRGQEARLRCSPMKGHSHVYWYRQLPEEGLKFMVYLQKENIIDESGMPKERFSAEFPKEGPSILRIQQVVRGDSAAYFCASSPIRDQPQHFGDGTRLSIL.

On this clone: The sample carries other DNA sequences with the same CDR3. The chain joins TRBV5-1 to TRBJ1-2; 7 nucleotides align to TRBD1. Germline V gene sequence: CDR1 SGHRS, CDR2 YFSETQ. Unmatched junction bases numbered 3, after V lost 0 bases and J lost 4 bases. This CDR3 has 14 residues. The CDR3 here is CASSLGDRTYGYTF. CDR3 coding DNA: TGCGCCAGCAGCTTGGGGGACAGAACCTATGGCTACACCTTC.

The gene calls are TRBV5-1 and TRBJ1-1; TRBD1 aligns across 8 bases. V gave up 4 bases and J gave up 7 bases; unmatched junction bases: 6. CDR1 and CDR2 from the germline V gene are SGHRS and YFSETQ. The CDR3 is made up of 13 amino acids. The CDR3 region has the DNA TGCGCCAGCAGCGGGGGACAGGCGGATGAAGCTTTCTTT. Translated: CASSGGQADEAFF.

This chain uses TRBV5-1 with TRBJ2-7; 8 bases fit TRBD1. Germline-derived CDR1 and CDR2 are SGHRS and YFSETQ. This CDR3 spans 15 amino acids. The J segment lost 2 bases and the V segment lost 4 bases, leaving 8 bases of the junction unmatched. The CDR3 loop reads CASSAAGGNPYEQYF. The CDR3 DNA reads TGCGCCAGCAGCGCCGCAGGGGGCAACCCCTACGAGCAGTACTTC.

The gene calls are TRBV5-1 and TRBJ1-4, with D uncertain. Germline V gene sequence: CDR1 SGHRS, CDR2 YFSETQ. Trimming left V 5 bases short and J 7 bases short, with 12 bases between. This CDR3 spans 13 amino acids. Here the CDR3 reads CASRRNPGEKLFF. The CDR3 coding sequence is TGCGCCAGCAGGAGGAATCCCGGTGAAAAACTGTTTTTT.

The CDR3 sequence is CASSQGLAQYNEQFF. CDR3 DNA: TGTGCCAGTAGTCAGGGACTAGCACAGTACAATGAGCAGTTCTTC. The V gene is TRBV19, the J gene TRBJ2-1, with 9 bases identical to TRBD2. Germline V gene data show CDR1 as LNHDA and CDR2 as SQIVND (reference sequence). V lost 5 bases to trimming and J lost 4 bases; unmatched junction nucleotides: 6. The CDR3 is 15 amino acids.

On this clone itself: This CDR3 is also generated by other DNA sequences in the sample. J is TRBJ1-2 and V is TRBV5-1; perhaps TRBD1 as D (6 bases). The CDR3 is 13 amino acids. Per the germline V gene, CDR1 is SGHRS and CDR2 is YFSETQ. V was trimmed by 3 bases and J by 4 bases, leaving 10 bases between them. CDR3 amino acids: CASSSEGGYGYTF. CDR3 in DNA: TGCGCCAGCAGCTCCGAAGGGGGCTATGGCTACACCTTC. The full variable domain, its missing parts supplied by reference TRBV5-1 and TRBJ1-2, is KAGVTQTPRYLIKTRGQQVTLSCSPISGHRSVSWYQQTPGQGLQFLFEYFSETQRNKGNFPGRFSGRQFSNSRSEMNVSTLELGDSALYLCASSSEGGYGYTFGSGTRLTVV.

This clone showed up just a few times. This chain connects TRBV5-1 to TRBJ2-2, with D unresolved. V was pared by 0 bases and J by 2 bases, with 8 bases between. This CDR3 comprises 15 residues. The germline V gene has CDR1 SGHRS and CDR2 YFSETQ. CDR3 sequence: CASSLVAKNTGELFF. As DNA, the CDR3 is TGCGCCAGCAGCTTGGTAGCAAAAAACACCGGGGAGCTGTTTTTT.

This chain connects TRBV11-2 to TRBJ2-5; D unclear. Germline V lookup: CDR1 SGHAT, CDR2 FQNNGV. The CDR3 is 13 amino acids. The V gene lost 2 bases and the J gene lost 1 base, with 5 bases spanning the gap. The CDR3 reads CASSLSLQETQYF. The CDR3 DNA reads TGTGCCAGCAGCTTAAGCCTCCAAGAGACCCAGTACTTC.

The J gene is TRBJ1-5, the V gene TRBV6-6; the D is unclear. The germline gives CDR1 MNHNY, CDR2 SVGAGI (reference sequence). The CDR3 length is 14 residues. Trimming removed 7 bases at V and 5 bases at J, with 15 bases between. The CDR3 is CASKGGIIDQPQHF. CDR3 DNA sequence: TGTGCCAGCAAGGGAGGGATAATTGATCAGCCCCAGCATTTT.

This rearrangement joins TRBV4-1 to TRBJ1-3, with D unresolved. Germline V lookup: CDR1 MGHRA, CDR2 YSYEKL. The V gene lost 2 bases and the J gene lost 3 bases, with 8 bases spanning the gap. This CDR3 is 14 amino acids long. CDR3 bases: TGCGCCAGCAGCCAACTCGCGGGTGGAAACACCATATATTTT. Its protein is CASSQLAGGNTIYF.

The chain couples TRBV7-9 to TRBJ1-2; TRBD1 agrees at 7 bases. This CDR3 comprises 15 residues. CDR1 and CDR2 from the germline V gene are SEHNR and FQNEAQ (reference sequence). J lost 7 bases, V lost 6 bases, and 14 bases had no gene match. The CDR3 here is CASSEGTAPRGGYTF. The CDR3, as DNA: TGTGCCAGCAGTGAAGGGACAGCCCCGCGGGGTGGCTACACCTTC. Full variable domain (rest looked up from reference TRBV7-9 and TRBJ1-2): DTGVSQNPRHKITKRGQNVTFRCDPISEHNRLYWYRQTLGQGPEFLTYFQNEAQLEKSRLLSDRFSAERPKGSFSTLEIQRTEQGDSAMYLCASSEGTAPRGGYTFGSGTRLTVV.

This clone was counted only a few times. The chain joins TRBV28 to TRBJ1-1; D is uncertain. The CDR3 is made up of 14 amino acids. The ends were cut back, 3 bases at V and 3 bases at J, with 11 bases in the middle. Germline V gene sequence: CDR1 MDHEN, CDR2 SYDVKM. CDR3 sequence (DNA): TGTGCCAGCAGTTTCAGGCCGAGGGACACTGAAGCTTTCTTT. Protein: CASSFRPRDTEAFF.

V gene TRBV11-3 combines with J gene TRBJ2-2, with TRBD2 as a possible D gene (6 bases). Germline CDR1 SGHNT, CDR2 YENEEA. V was shortened by 2 bases and J by 7 bases, with 11 bases between the two germline ends. The CDR3 contains 14 residues. The CDR3 DNA follows: TGTGCCAGCAGCTTACGCGGGACGGTCGGGGAGCTGTTTTTT. As protein: CASSLRGTVGELFF.